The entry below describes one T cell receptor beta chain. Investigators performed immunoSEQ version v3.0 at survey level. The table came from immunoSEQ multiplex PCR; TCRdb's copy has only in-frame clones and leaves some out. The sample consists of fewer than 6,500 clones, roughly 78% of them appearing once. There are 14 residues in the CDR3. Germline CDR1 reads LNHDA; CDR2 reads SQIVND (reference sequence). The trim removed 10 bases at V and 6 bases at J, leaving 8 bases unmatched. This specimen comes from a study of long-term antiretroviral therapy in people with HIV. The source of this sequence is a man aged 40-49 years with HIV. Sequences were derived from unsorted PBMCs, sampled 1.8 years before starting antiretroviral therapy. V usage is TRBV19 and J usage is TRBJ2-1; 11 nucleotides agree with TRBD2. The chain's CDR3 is CATLAGGPVNEQFF. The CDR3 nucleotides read TGTGCCACTTTAGCGGGAGGGCCGGTCAATGAGCAGTTCTTC. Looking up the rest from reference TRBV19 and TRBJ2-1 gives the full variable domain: DGGITQSPKYLFRKEGQNVTLSCEQNLNHDAMYWYRQDPGQGLRLIYYSQIVNDFQKGDIAEGYSVSREKKESFPLTVTSAQKNPTAFYLCATLAGGPVNEQFFGPGTRLTVL.